This record concerns one T cell receptor beta chain sequence. Its antigen is unidentified. Clones were read by immunoSEQ multiplex PCR, and TCRdb kept only the in-frame ones, dropping some. Of fewer than 9,000 clones in the sample, around 92% were seen once. The data were taken from a study of T cells in localized non-small cell lung cancer. Trimming pared 5 bases from V and 3 bases from J, leaving 5 bases between. The germline gives CDR1 SEHNR, CDR2 FQNEAQ (reference sequence). This CDR3 is built from 11 residues. Study-wide findings and caveats: Tumor samples were not multi-region, leaving intratumor heterogeneity unexcluded. The appearance of a median roughly 61 of the top 100 tumor clones was seen in adjacent lung. Maximal T cell clonality occurred in uninvolved adjacent lung, with tumor ranking below it. Higher blood T cell density tracked longer overall survival.

This clonotype was sampled from a male donor at least 60 years old with stage II lung adenocarcinoma. This rearrangement joins TRBV7-9 to TRBJ2-7; D is uncertain. This specimen consisted of peripheral blood mononuclear cells, obtained before any cancer treatment. CDR3 nucleotides: TGTGCCAGCAGCGTAAACTACGAGCAGTACTTC. Translating gives CASSVNYEQYF. The full variable domain, with the rest looked up from reference TRBV7-9 and TRBJ2-7, is DTGVSQNPRHKITKRGQNVTFRCDPISEHNRLYWYRQTLGQGPEFLTYFQNEAQLEKSRLLSDRFSAERPKGSFSTLEIQRTEQGDSAMYLCASSVNYEQYFGPGTRLTVT.